This TCR beta chain comes out of a study of blood T cells in healthy people across ages. The study, taken as a whole, reports: Older age coincided with a roughly linear decline in TCR beta diversity per million T cells.

The CDR3 is 15 residues long. Losses at the gene ends were 4 bases for V and 9 bases for J; bases not matched to a gene: 6. Per germline, CDR1 MNHEY and CDR2 SMNVEV (reference sequence). Sample-barcoded 5' priming and a J-beta primer mix drove a second PCR of 7 to 11 cycles. With 12 random nucleotides, a template-switch adaptor tagged each individual cDNA molecule. TCRdb reanalysed the 5' RACE reads using MiXCR and keeps one entry per CDR3 protein. The sample carries some 1.6 million distinct CDR3 sequences, 34% recorded once. A remark on this clonotype: The antigen remains undetermined.

The origin of this receptor is a woman in her thirties in good health. Sequencing input: blood. The J gene is TRBJ2-1, the V gene TRBV27; TRBD2 matches at 13 bases. CDR3 sequence reads: CASSSGTSGKAEQFF. The DNA for the CDR3 is TGTGCCAGCAGTTCGGGGACTAGCGGGAAGGCTGAGCAGTTCTTC.